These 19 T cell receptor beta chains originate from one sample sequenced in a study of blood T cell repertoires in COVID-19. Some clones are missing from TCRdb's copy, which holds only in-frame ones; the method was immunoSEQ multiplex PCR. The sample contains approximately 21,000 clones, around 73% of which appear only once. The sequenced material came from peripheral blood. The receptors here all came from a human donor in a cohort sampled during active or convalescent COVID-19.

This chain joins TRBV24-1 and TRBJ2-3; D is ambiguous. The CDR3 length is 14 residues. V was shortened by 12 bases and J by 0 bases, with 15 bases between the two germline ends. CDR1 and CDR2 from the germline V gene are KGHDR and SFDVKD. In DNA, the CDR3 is TGTGCCGCCTCTCGGGTGACCAGCACAGATACGCAGTATTTT. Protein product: CAASRVTSTDTQYF.

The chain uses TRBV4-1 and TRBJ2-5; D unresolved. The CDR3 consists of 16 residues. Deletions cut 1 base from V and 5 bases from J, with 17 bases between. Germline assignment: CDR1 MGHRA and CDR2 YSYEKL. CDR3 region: CASSQGRFPGQETQYF. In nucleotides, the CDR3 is TGCGCCAGCAGCCAAGGACGGTTCCCAGGCCAGGAGACCCAGTACTTC.

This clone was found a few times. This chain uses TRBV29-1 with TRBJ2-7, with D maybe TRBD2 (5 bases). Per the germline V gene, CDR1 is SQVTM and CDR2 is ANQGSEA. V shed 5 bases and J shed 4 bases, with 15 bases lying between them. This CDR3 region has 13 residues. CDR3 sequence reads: CSVKKIGGYEQYF. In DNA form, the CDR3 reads TGCAGCGTTAAGAAAATCGGCGGGTACGAGCAGTACTTC.

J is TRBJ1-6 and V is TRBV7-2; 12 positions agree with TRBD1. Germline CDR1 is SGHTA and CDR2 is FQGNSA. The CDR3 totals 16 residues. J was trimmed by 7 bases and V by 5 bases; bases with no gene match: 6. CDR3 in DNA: TGTGCCAGCAGCCCGGGGACAGGGGGCTTCAATTCACCCCTCCACTTT. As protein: CASSPGTGGFNSPLHF.

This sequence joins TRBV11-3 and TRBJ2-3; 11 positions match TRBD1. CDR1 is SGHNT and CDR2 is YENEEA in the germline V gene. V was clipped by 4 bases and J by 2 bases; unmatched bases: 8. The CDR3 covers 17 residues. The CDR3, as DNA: TGTGCCAGCAGCTCTGGAGGGACAGGGGGAACCACAGATACGCAGTATTTT. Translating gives CASSSGGTGGTTDTQYF.

In nucleotides, the CDR3 is TGTGCCAGCAGCTTAGGCGGGACGTCCAATGAATGGGCGAACACTGAAGCTTTCTTT. It yields the protein CASSLGGTSNEWANTEAFF. The J gene is TRBJ1-1, the V gene TRBV7-9, with a possible D match to TRBD1 (5 bases). CDR3 length: 19 amino acids. CDR1 is SEHNR and CDR2 is FQNEAQ in the germline V gene (reference sequence). Trimming pared 1 base from V and 1 base from J, leaving 22 bases between.

For the CDR3, the DNA is TGTGCCAGCAGCCCCGAGACTACGTACAATGAGCAGTTCTTC. Residues: CASSPETTYNEQFF. The J gene is TRBJ2-1, the V gene TRBV28; tentative D call: TRBD2 (5 bases). Germline values: CDR1 MDHEN, CDR2 SYDVKM. This CDR3 is built from 14 residues. V was trimmed by 6 bases and J by 4 bases, leaving 13 bases between them.

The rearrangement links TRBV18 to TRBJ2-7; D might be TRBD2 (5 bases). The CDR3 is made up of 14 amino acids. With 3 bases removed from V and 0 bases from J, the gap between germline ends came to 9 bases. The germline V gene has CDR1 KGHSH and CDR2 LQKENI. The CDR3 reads CASSPDFYSYEQYF. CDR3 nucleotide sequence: TGTGCCAGCTCACCGGACTTTTACTCCTACGAGCAGTACTTC.

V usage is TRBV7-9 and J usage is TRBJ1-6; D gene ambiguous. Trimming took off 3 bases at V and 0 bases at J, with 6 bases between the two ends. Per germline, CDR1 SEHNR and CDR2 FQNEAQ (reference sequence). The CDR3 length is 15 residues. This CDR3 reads CASSLADSYNSPLHF. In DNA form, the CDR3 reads TGTGCCAGCAGCTTGGCCGACTCCTATAATTCACCCCTCCACTTT.

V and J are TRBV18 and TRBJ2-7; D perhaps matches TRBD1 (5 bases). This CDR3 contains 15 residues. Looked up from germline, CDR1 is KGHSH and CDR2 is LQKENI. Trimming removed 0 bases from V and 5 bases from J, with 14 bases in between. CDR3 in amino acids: CASSPPGRAGNEQYF. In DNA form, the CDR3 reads TGTGCCAGCTCACCACCAGGCAGGGCAGGTAACGAGCAGTACTTC.

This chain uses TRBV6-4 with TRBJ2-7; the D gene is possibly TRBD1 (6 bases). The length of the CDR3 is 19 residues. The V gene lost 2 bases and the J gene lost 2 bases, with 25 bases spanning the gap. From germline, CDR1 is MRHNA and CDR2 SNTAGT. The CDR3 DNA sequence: TGTGCCAGCAGTGACCTTACACCTACGAACCAGGGGCGAACCTACGAGCAGTACTTC. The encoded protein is CASSDLTPTNQGRTYEQYF.

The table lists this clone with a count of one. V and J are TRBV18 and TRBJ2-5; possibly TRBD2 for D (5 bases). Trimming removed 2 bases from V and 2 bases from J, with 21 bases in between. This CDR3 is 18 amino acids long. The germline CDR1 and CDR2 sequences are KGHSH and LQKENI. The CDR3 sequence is CASSPGVMASGGQETQYF. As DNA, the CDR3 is TGTGCCAGCTCACCAGGGGTAATGGCCTCCGGAGGTCAAGAGACCCAGTACTTC.

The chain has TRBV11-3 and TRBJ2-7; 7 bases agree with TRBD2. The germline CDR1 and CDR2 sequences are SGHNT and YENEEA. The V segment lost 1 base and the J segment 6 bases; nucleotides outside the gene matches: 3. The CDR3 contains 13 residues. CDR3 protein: CASSLGPGGEQYF. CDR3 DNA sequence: TGTGCCAGCAGCTTAGGTCCGGGGGGCGAGCAGTACTTC.

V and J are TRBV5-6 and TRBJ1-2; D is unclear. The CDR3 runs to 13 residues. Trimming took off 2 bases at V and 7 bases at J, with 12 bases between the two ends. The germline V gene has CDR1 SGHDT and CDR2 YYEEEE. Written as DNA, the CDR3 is TGTGCCAGCAGCTTATCTTCCTTATTTGGCTACACCTTC. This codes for CASSLSSLFGYTF.

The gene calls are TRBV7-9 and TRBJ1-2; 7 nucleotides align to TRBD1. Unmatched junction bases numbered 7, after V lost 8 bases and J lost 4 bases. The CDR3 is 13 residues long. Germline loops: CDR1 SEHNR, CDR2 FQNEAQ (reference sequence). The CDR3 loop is CASRQGGFYGYTF. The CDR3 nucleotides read TGTGCCAGCCGCCAGGGGGGATTCTATGGCTACACCTTC.

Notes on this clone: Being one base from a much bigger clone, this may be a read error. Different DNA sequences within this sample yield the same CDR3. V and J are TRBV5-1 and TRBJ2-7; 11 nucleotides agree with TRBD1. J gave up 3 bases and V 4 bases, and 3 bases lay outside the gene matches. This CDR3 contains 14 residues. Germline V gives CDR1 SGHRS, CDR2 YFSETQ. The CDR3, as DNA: TGCGCCAGCAGCCCGGGGACAGGGGGCTACGAGCAGTACTTC. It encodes CASSPGTGGYEQYF.

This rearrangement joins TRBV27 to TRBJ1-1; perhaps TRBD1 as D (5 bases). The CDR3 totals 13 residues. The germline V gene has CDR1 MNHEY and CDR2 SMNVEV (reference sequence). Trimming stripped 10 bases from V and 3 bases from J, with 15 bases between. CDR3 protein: CATQKGADTEAFF. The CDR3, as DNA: TGTGCCACTCAGAAAGGGGCAGACACTGAAGCTTTCTTT.

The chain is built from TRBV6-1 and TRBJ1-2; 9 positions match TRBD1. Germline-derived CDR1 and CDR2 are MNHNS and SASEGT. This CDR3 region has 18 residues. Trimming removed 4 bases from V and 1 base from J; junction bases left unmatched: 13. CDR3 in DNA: TGTGCCAGCAGTGTCACCGGGACAGGGAGCCCCTTTAACTATGGCTACACCTTC. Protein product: CASSVTGTGSPFNYGYTF.

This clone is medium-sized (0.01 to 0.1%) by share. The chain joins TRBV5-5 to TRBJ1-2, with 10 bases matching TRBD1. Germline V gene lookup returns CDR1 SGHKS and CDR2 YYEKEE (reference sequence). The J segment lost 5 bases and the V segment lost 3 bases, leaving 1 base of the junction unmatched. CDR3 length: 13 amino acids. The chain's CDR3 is CASSWGQGYGYTF. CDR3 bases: TGTGCCAGCAGCTGGGGACAGGGGTATGGCTACACCTTC. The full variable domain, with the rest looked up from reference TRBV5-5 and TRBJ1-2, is DAGVTQSPTHLIKTRGQQVTLRCSPISGHKSVSWYQQVLGQGPQFIFQYYEKEERGRGNFPDRFSARQFPNYSSELNVNALLLGDSALYLCASSWGQGYGYTFGSGTRLTVV.